These 5 T cell receptor beta chains were sequenced from one sample in a study of blood T cells in healthy people across ages. Next came a second PCR, run for about 6 to 12 cycles, which used a sample-barcoded 5' primer along with a J-beta primer mix. TCRdb re-analysed the 5' RACE reads in MiXCR, keeping a single row per CDR3 protein. The sample carries under 2 million distinct CDR3 sequences, 34% recorded once. The sequenced material came from blood. These receptors came from a woman under 40 in good health.

DNA for the CDR3: TGTGCCAGCAGCTCCCCCCGGGGGTCGGGCGGGGAGCTGTTTTTT. Its translation is CASSSPRGSGGELFF. The chain employs TRBV7-9 and TRBJ2-2; perhaps TRBD2 as D (6 bases). V was pared by 4 bases and J by 7 bases, with 16 bases between. This CDR3 is 15 amino acids long. Germline V CDR1 and CDR2: SEHNR, FQNEAQ (reference sequence).

This clonotype occurred a few times. The chain couples TRBV30 to TRBJ2-2, with unresolved D. This CDR3 contains 14 residues. V gave up 2 bases and J gave up 5 bases, with 12 bases separating them. The germline V gene has CDR1 GTSNPN and CDR2 SVGIG (reference sequence). The CDR3 coding sequence is TGTGCCTGGAGTCGAACAGAGAGGACCGGGGAGCTGTTTTTT. Its translation is CAWSRTERTGELFF.

This clonotype was detected only a few times. This chain connects TRBV6-2 or TRBV6-3 to TRBJ1-2, with 7 bases aligning to TRBD1. The CDR3 covers 12 residues. V shed 6 bases, J shed 7 bases, and the junction held 5 bases outside the gene matches. Germline lookup yields CDR1 MNHEY and CDR2 SVGEGT. This chain's CDR3 is CASRKTGLGYTF. The CDR3 DNA reads TGTGCCAGCAGAAAGACAGGGCTTGGCTACACCTTC.

The chain is built from TRBV5-1 and TRBJ2-2; D is unclear. This CDR3 is 14 amino acids long. The V and J ends lost 4 bases and 0 bases respectively, with 7 bases between them. Germline values: CDR1 SGHRS, CDR2 YFSETQ. DNA for the CDR3: TGCGCCAGCAGCCCCCGGACGAACACCGGGGAGCTGTTTTTT. This gives the protein CASSPRTNTGELFF.

This sequence joins TRBV6-2 or TRBV6-3 and TRBJ2-1, with TRBD1 identical over 8 bases. Looked up from germline, CDR1 is MNHEY and CDR2 is SVGEGT. This CDR3 region has 14 residues. Trimming at V came to 2 bases and at J to 4 bases, leaving 1 base not matched to a gene. Here the CDR3 reads CASSYGTGYNEQFF. The CDR3 DNA follows: TGTGCCAGCAGTTACGGGACAGGATACAATGAGCAGTTCTTC.